This entry features one T cell receptor (beta chain) sequence. Antigen: not known. The conserved phenylalanine or tryptophan normally closing the CDR3 is absent here, so this likely arose from a read error. This CDR3 is 15 amino acids long. Germline CDR1 and CDR2: SSHAT and FNYEAQ (reference sequence). The data were obtained in a study of identical twins. TCRdb passed the 5' RACE reads through MiXCR, listing each CDR3 protein once. The sample contains fewer than 550,000 distinct CDR3 sequences, more than 13% of which appear only once. Study outcomes and limitations: For out-of-frame alpha sequences shared by twins, low generation probability was in excess. The study based its conclusions on cross-sectional statistical analysis and did not follow the same donors.

These same records also appear under a second study, on yellow fever vaccine responses in identical twins. In that study: The T cell response to vaccination in identical twins was reportedly partly convergent and partly personalized.

This clonotype was obtained from a woman between 18 and 29 years old in good health. The sample was CD4+ T cells sorted from blood. The V gene is TRBV7-7, the J gene TRBJ2-5, with 7 bases fitting TRBD2. CDR3 DNA sequence: TGTGCTAGCAGCCCGAGCGGGACGGGACAAGAGACCCAGTACTAC. Protein sequence: CASSPSGTGQETQYY.